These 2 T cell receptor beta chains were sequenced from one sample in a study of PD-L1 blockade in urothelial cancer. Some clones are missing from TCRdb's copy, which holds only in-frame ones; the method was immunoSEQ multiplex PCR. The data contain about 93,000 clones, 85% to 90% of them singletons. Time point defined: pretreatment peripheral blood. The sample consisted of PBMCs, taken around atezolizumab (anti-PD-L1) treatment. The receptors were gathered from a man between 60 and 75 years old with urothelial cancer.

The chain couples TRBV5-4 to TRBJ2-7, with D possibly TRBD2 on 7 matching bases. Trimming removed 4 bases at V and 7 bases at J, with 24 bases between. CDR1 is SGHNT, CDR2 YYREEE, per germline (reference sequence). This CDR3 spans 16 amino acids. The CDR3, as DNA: TGTGCCAGCAGCCTGCCCGGGGGGCCGACAATGGGGGAGCAGTACTTC. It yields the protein CASSLPGGPTMGEQYF. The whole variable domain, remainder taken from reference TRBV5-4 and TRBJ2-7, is ETGVTQSPTHLIKTRGQQVTLRCSSQSGHNTVSWYQQALGQGPQFIFQYYREEENGRGNFPPRFSGLQFPNYSSELNVNALELDDSALYLCASSLPGGPTMGEQYFGPGTRLTVT.

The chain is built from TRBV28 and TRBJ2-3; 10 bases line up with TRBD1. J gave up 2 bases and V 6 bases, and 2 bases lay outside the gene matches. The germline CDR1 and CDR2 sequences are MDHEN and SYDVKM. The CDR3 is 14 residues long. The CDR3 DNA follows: TGTGCCAGCAGGACAGGGGGCCTCACAGATACGCAGTATTTT. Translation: CASRTGGLTDTQYF.